One sample yielded the 9 T cell receptor beta chains listed below, sequenced in a study of blood T cells in healthy people across ages. A second PCR, run for about 7 to 12 cycles, used a sample-barcoded 5' primer plus a J-beta primer mix. TCRdb re-analysed the 5' RACE reads in MiXCR, keeping a single row per CDR3 protein. This table holds 2 million or so distinct CDR3 sequences, less than 50% found once. The material sequenced was blood. The receptor set was obtained from a woman aged 40 to 50 in good health.

CDR3 protein: CASRTNSNTGELFF. The CDR3 bases are TGTGCCAGCCGAACGAACTCCAACACCGGGGAGCTGTTTTTT. V usage is TRBV7-2 and J usage is TRBJ2-2, with D unresolved. V gave up 8 bases and J gave up 2 bases, with 12 bases separating them. The CDR3 is made up of 14 amino acids. Germline CDR1 reads SGHTA; CDR2 reads FQGNSA.

The chain recombines TRBV12-3 or TRBV12-4 with TRBJ2-1; no clear D. V lost 5 bases to trimming and J lost 4 bases, with 9 bases between them. CDR3 size: 13 residues. The DNA for the CDR3 is TGTGCCAGCAGTAACCTGAATTACAATGAGCAGTTCTTC. Amino acid sequence: CASSNLNYNEQFF.

The rearrangement links TRBV10-3 to TRBJ2-5; possibly TRBD1 for D (5 bases). Germline CDR1 ENHRY, CDR2 SYGVKD. V shed 0 bases and J shed 5 bases, with 10 bases lying between them. The CDR3 sequence is 14 residues long. The CDR3 bases are TGTGCCATCAGTGAGTCAGGGGATGGGGAGACCCAGTACTTC. It translates to CAISESGDGETQYF.

This chain uses TRBV9 with TRBJ1-1; D gene ambiguous. Per the germline V gene, CDR1 is SGDLS and CDR2 is YYNGEE. The CDR3 runs to 15 residues. Trimming stripped 4 bases from V and 1 base from J, with 14 bases between. The CDR3 is CASSPLIPGNTEAFF. The DNA of the CDR3 is TGTGCCAGCAGCCCCCTTATTCCAGGGAACACTGAAGCTTTCTTT.

V usage is TRBV20-1 and J usage is TRBJ2-5, with TRBD2 identical over 12 bases. There are 16 residues in the CDR3. The germline CDR1 and CDR2 sequences are DFQATT and SNEGSKA (reference sequence). The trim removed 2 bases at V and 3 bases at J, leaving 7 bases unmatched. This CDR3 is CSARPYWTSGEETQYF. As DNA, the CDR3 is TGCAGTGCTAGACCATATTGGACTAGCGGGGAAGAGACCCAGTACTTC.

J is TRBJ1-1 and V is TRBV10-3, with D unclear. This CDR3 has 12 amino acids. V was clipped by 4 bases and J by 4 bases, with 7 bases between them. Germline CDR1 reads ENHRY; CDR2 reads SYGVKD. CDR3 coding DNA: TGTGCCATCAGTGCAGGAAGCACTGAAGCTTTCTTT. The encoded protein is CAISAGSTEAFF.

This clonotype was seen a single time. The V call is TRBV28, the J call TRBJ1-4, with a weak D call TRBD1 (5 bases). CDR1 is MDHEN and CDR2 is SYDVKM in the germline V gene. CDR3 length: 16 amino acids. V lost 6 bases to trimming and J lost 1 base, with 15 bases between them. CDR3: CASRSLLRGTNEKLFF. CDR3 coding DNA: TGTGCCAGCAGGTCGCTACTAAGGGGAACTAATGAAAAACTGTTTTTT.

The genes are TRBV6-5 and TRBJ2-7; D not resolved. TRBJ2-5 explains the end of the DNA better; the J call may be wrong. The germline V gene encodes CDR1 MNHEY and CDR2 SVGAGI. CDR3 length: 15 amino acids. CDR3 sequence: CASSYSKGWGETQYF. CDR3 in DNA: TGTGCCAGCAGTTACTCAAAAGGTTGGGGAGAGACCCAGTACTTC.

This clonotype was recorded a few times. This chain uses TRBV12-3 or TRBV12-4 with TRBJ1-2; D call uncertain. CDR3 length: 14 amino acids. The V and J ends lost 1 base and 2 bases respectively, with 8 bases between them. The CDR3 coding sequence is TGTGCCAGCAGTTTAGGCAGTATGAACTATGGCTACACCTTC. Translation: CASSLGSMNYGYTF.